In this sample, the clone carrying this T cell receptor beta chain turned up once. Its antigen is undetermined. V shed 6 bases and J 0 bases; nucleotides not matched to a gene: 24. The CDR3 has 23 amino acids. Germline V CDR1 and CDR2: MNHEY, SMNVEV (reference sequence). The protocol was immunoSEQ multiplex PCR, while the TCRdb copy is restricted to in-frame clones and leaves out a portion. The sample yields roughly 180,000 clones, about nine tenths seen once. The sample comes from a study of T cell responses to AZD1222 COVID-19 vaccine. Study results and caveats: Spike-specific TCR breadth and depth went up after people got two AZD1222 doses. At baseline, seropositivity was found in only a handful of AZD1222 recipients. Repertoires in all cases were sampled only once the peak T cell response had passed.

The genes are TRBV27 and TRBJ2-3; 13 bases fit TRBD2. The receptor was isolated from an adult in good health. The sample in question was peripheral blood, obtained on day 0 of MenACWY control vaccination. The CDR3 protein is CASRRRLAGGPRAQNSSTDTQYF. The CDR3 DNA sequence: TGTGCCAGCAGGCGGAGACTAGCGGGGGGCCCAAGAGCACAGAATTCCAGCACAGATACGCAGTATTTT.